This TCR beta chain appears in the sequencing data of a study of a mutant IDH1 vaccine in newly diagnosed glioma. Study in general: Earlier therapy was either radiotherapy, temozolomide, or both, and most got both.

The time point: baseline, week 1 (first vaccination visit). The treatment was: pre-vaccination baseline after standard-of-care therapy. Astrocytomas found in donors were new, WHO grade 3 or 4, IDH1-mutant and ATRX-lost. A word on this clone: Its antigen is undetermined.

Notes on the study in general: Shifts in the top peripheral T cell clonotypes seemed unrelated to pseudoprogression. In about 93% of patients, immune responses induced by the vaccine occurred.

The CDR3 spans 15 residues. The V and J ends lost 3 bases and 0 bases respectively, with 9 bases between them. The germline V gene has CDR1 LNHDA and CDR2 SQIVND (reference sequence). Measured with immunoSEQ multiplex PCR; TCRdb has only the in-frame clones, and not every one. The sample lists 85,000 to 100,000 clones; 80% to 90% were seen once. Sequenced material: PBMCs, taken from a glioma patient treated with radiotherapy, temozolomide or both. The sequence came from a woman aged 45-65 years with glioma. The chain uses TRBV19 and TRBJ1-5, with D unresolved. The CDR3 DNA is TGTGCCAGTAGTATCGGGCGGATTAGCAATCAGCCCCAGCATTTT. This gives the protein CASSIGRISNQPQHF.